The next 29 T cell receptor beta chains were all read from a single sample in a study of shared clonotypes between healthy human individuals. The table came from immunoSEQ multiplex PCR; TCRdb's copy has only in-frame clones and leaves some out. The data hold over 2,000,000 clones, with just under 95% observed a single time. The naive CD8 population came from CD45RO-negative cells selected for CCR7, without terminally differentiated effector memory CD45RA+ cells. Source material: naive CD8+ T cells from PBMCs. These receptors originate from a man aged 18 to 30 in good health. Some clones in this sample may be carry-over from other donors' samples.

The chain links TRBV27 to TRBJ2-7; 9 bases are a match to TRBD1. Germline CDR1 is MNHEY and CDR2 is SMNVEV (reference sequence). This CDR3 has 13 residues. With V trimmed by 6 bases and J by 5 bases, 5 bases remained unmatched. DNA of the CDR3: TGTGCCAGCAGGGGACAGGGCCCCCACGAGCAGTACTTC. Protein: CASRGQGPHEQYF.

The V call is TRBV6-5, the J call TRBJ1-3; 10 nucleotides match TRBD1. The CDR3 consists of 15 residues. Germline CDR1 is MNHEY and CDR2 is SVGAGI. With V trimmed by 4 bases and J by 2 bases, 2 bases remained unmatched. In DNA form, the CDR3 reads TGTGCCAGCAGTTTTGGGACAGGGGCTGGAAACACCATATATTTT. Its protein product is CASSFGTGAGNTIYF.

A remark on this clone: Other DNA sequences in the sample encode the same CDR3. This rearrangement joins TRBV19 to TRBJ2-1; 12 bases are a match to TRBD2. CDR3 length: 16 residues. Germline CDR1 reads LNHDA; CDR2 reads SQIVND (reference sequence). V lost 3 bases, J lost 3 bases, and 3 bases stayed unmatched. In DNA, the CDR3 is TGTGCCAGTAGTATTCTAGCGGGAGGGGTCTACAATGAGCAGTTCTTC. Its protein product is CASSILAGGVYNEQFF.

The rearrangement links TRBV7-2 to TRBJ2-1; 9 bases are shared with TRBD2. The CDR3 consists of 16 residues. Germline CDR1 is SGHTA and CDR2 is FQGNSA. J was trimmed by 7 bases and V by 5 bases; bases with no gene match: 12. CDR3 nucleotides: TGTGCCAGCAGCCCCCGGTCGGGCGGGAGGGCTAATGAGCAGTTCTTC. This codes for CASSPRSGGRANEQFF.

V is TRBV5-4 and J is TRBJ2-7; TRBD2 aligns across 9 bases. Germline lookup yields CDR1 SGHNT and CDR2 YYREEE (reference sequence). The CDR3 runs 16 residues. The ends lost 1 base at V and 4 bases at J; junction bases unmatched: 9. CDR3 residues: CASSLFAGGPLYEQYF. Here the CDR3 DNA reads TGTGCCAGCAGCTTGTTTGCGGGAGGGCCATTGTACGAGCAGTACTTC.

V is TRBV27 and J is TRBJ2-3; 7 positions match TRBD1. With 6 bases clipped from V and 7 bases from J, the junction kept 10 bases outside the gene matches. The CDR3 runs 14 residues. CDR1 and CDR2 from the germline V gene are MNHEY and SMNVEV (reference sequence). CDR3 protein: CASRALRGMHTQYF. The CDR3 DNA sequence: TGTGCCAGCAGAGCCCTCAGGGGGATGCATACGCAGTATTTT.

V usage is TRBV4-3 and J usage is TRBJ2-5, with 9 bases fitting TRBD1. Trimming at V came to 4 bases and at J to 1 base, leaving 4 bases not matched to a gene. This CDR3 is 15 amino acids long. The germline CDR1 and CDR2 sequences are LGHNA and YSLEER. The CDR3 here is CASSLGQGIQETQYF. CDR3 nucleotides: TGCGCCAGCAGCCTAGGACAGGGGATCCAAGAGACCCAGTACTTC.

For this clone: The same CDR3 is also encoded by other DNA sequences in this sample. The CDR3 here is CSVVRGSSYEQYF. Written as DNA, the CDR3 is TGCAGCGTTGTGCGGGGAAGCTCCTACGAGCAGTACTTC. The chain employs TRBV29-1 and TRBJ2-7, with D maybe TRBD2 (6 bases). V lost 4 bases, J lost 0 bases, and 10 bases lay in between. This CDR3 is 13 amino acids long. CDR1 SQVTM and CDR2 ANQGSEA come from the germline V gene.

The rearrangement links TRBV5-6 to TRBJ1-1; D ambiguous. The CDR3 is 14 amino acids. Looked up from germline, CDR1 is SGHDT and CDR2 is YYEEEE. Trimming shortened V by 0 bases and J by 1 base, and 7 bases separated the two germline ends. The CDR3 loop reads CASSLVWANTEAFF. CDR3 DNA sequence: TGTGCCAGCAGCTTGGTATGGGCGAACACTGAAGCTTTCTTT.

V and J are TRBV27 and TRBJ1-5; D is unclear. This CDR3 has 14 residues. V lost 2 bases and J 4 bases, leaving 9 bases between the germline ends. CDR1 is MNHEY and CDR2 is SMNVEV in the germline V gene (reference sequence). CDR3 residues: CASSLREKNQPQHF. The CDR3 DNA reads as TGTGCCAGCAGTTTAAGGGAAAAGAATCAGCCCCAGCATTTT.

This clone was seen only once. The chain couples TRBV5-6 to TRBJ2-7; no clear D gene. Germline lookup yields CDR1 SGHDT and CDR2 YYEEEE. V was shortened by 0 bases and J by 3 bases, with 13 bases between the two germline ends. The CDR3 sequence is 15 residues long. CDR3 sequence (DNA): TGTGCCAGCAGCTTGGCCACTGGTAAGCGCTACGAGCAGTACTTC. Amino acid sequence: CASSLATGKRYEQYF.

The V call is TRBV29-1, the J call TRBJ2-5; TRBD1 agrees at 9 bases. The CDR3 extends over 14 amino acids. The V segment lost 6 bases and the J segment 5 bases; nucleotides outside the gene matches: 10. CDR1 is SQVTM, CDR2 ANQGSEA, per germline. The DNA of the CDR3 is TGCAGCGTACCGGACAGGGGAGGATGGGAGACCCAGTACTTC. Residues: CSVPDRGGWETQYF.

V usage is TRBV13 and J usage is TRBJ1-2; possibly TRBD1 for D (5 bases). The V gene lost 0 bases and the J gene lost 3 bases, with 11 bases spanning the gap. Germline V gene data show CDR1 as PRHDT and CDR2 as FYEKMQ (reference sequence). CDR3 length equals 15 residues. The CDR3 DNA is TGTGCCAGCAGCTTAGGCCGGGGACTTGACTATGGCTACACCTTC. Translation: CASSLGRGLDYGYTF.

The chain joins TRBV7-2 to TRBJ2-3, with TRBD2 matching over 11 bases. The CDR3 runs 15 residues. V lost 3 bases, J lost 4 bases, and 3 bases stayed unmatched. Germline loops: CDR1 SGHTA, CDR2 FQGNSA. The chain's CDR3 is CASSFSGRGADTQYF. As DNA, the CDR3 is TGTGCCAGCAGCTTTAGCGGGAGGGGGGCAGATACGCAGTATTTT.

To note about this clone: At one end the junction does not follow the germline gene, possibly because of a read error. The chain uses TRBV6-1 and TRBJ1-2; weak D call: TRBD1 (5 bases). This CDR3 is 16 amino acids long. Germline CDR1 reads MNHNS; CDR2 reads SASEGT. Here the CDR3 reads CASREGHNFANYGYTF. The CDR3 DNA reads as TGTGCCAGCAGGGAAGGACATAACTTCGCTAACTATGGCTACACCTTC.

This chain joins TRBV4-2 and TRBJ2-7; 9 bases agree with TRBD2. The germline gives CDR1 LGHNA, CDR2 YNFKEQ. Trimming took 0 bases from V and 4 from J; bases not matched to a gene: 4. The CDR3 totals 15 residues. CDR3 sequence: CASSQEEAGGYEQYF. The CDR3 nucleotides are TGTGCCAGCAGCCAAGAAGAAGCGGGAGGTTACGAGCAGTACTTC.

The chain carries TRBV7-2 and TRBJ2-1; perhaps TRBD1 as D (6 bases). Trimming left V 2 bases short and J 4 bases short, with 9 bases between. The length of the CDR3 is 14 residues. CDR1 SGHTA and CDR2 FQGNSA come from the germline V gene. The CDR3 protein is CASSLSGQYNEQFF. The DNA of the CDR3 is TGTGCCAGCAGCTTATCCGGACAGTACAATGAGCAGTTCTTC.

This chain joins TRBV10-1 and TRBJ2-3, with a possible D match to TRBD2 (6 bases). This CDR3 spans 15 amino acids. Trimming removed 3 bases at V and 6 bases at J, with 16 bases between. The germline V gene has CDR1 WNHNN and CDR2 SYGVQD (reference sequence). CDR3: CASSDAFGRGDTQYF. CDR3 DNA sequence: TGCGCCAGCAGTGATGCTTTCGGACGGGGGGATACGCAGTATTTT.

J is TRBJ2-1 and V is TRBV29-1; 10 nucleotides agree with TRBD2. Trimming at V came to 8 bases and at J to 3 bases, leaving 7 bases not matched to a gene. Germline V gene data show CDR1 as SQVTM and CDR2 as ANQGSEA. This CDR3 contains 14 residues. The CDR3 coding sequence is TGCAGCACCTTAGCGGGAGGCTACTACAATGAGCAGTTCTTC. Translating it yields CSTLAGGYYNEQFF.

The chain carries TRBV11-2 and TRBJ1-2, with D tentatively TRBD1 (5 bases). V shed 1 base and J shed 7 bases, with 16 bases lying between them. This CDR3 has 15 residues. Germline-derived CDR1 and CDR2 are SGHAT and FQNNGV. The CDR3 reads CASSLVRGPMPGYTF. DNA of the CDR3: TGTGCCAGCAGCTTAGTAAGGGGCCCGATGCCTGGCTACACCTTC.

Points on this clone: Because it lacks the conserved phenylalanine or tryptophan at the end, this CDR3 is likely a read error. The DNA is left out, because the CDR3 cannot be placed on it with certainty; the CDR3 is given as TCRdb lists it. The rearrangement joins TRBV20-1 to TRBJ1-1. Looked up from germline, CDR1 is DFQATT and CDR2 is SNEGSKA (reference sequence). Termini included, the CDR3 measures 9 amino acids. CDR3 loop: CSAGRAAPL.

V and J are TRBV7-3 and TRBJ2-1, with D unresolved. Germline assignment: CDR1 SGHTA and CDR2 FQGTGA. V was shortened by 5 bases and J by 6 bases, with 14 bases between the two germline ends. This CDR3 has 14 amino acids. The CDR3 bases are TGTGCCAGCAGCCGACTCGACGGGTCCAATGAGCAGTTCTTC. Amino acids: CASSRLDGSNEQFF.

J is TRBJ2-7 and V is TRBV5-6; D might be TRBD1 (5 bases). This CDR3 is built from 14 residues. V was trimmed by 0 bases and J by 5 bases, leaving 12 bases between them. The V gene's germline CDR1 is SGHDT and CDR2 YYEEEE. The CDR3, as DNA: TGTGCCAGCAGCTTGGGCCAGGGCTGGAACGAGCAGTACTTC. Encoded protein: CASSLGQGWNEQYF.

The rearrangement uses TRBV7-6 and TRBJ2-6, with D perhaps TRBD1 (5 bases). Germline V CDR1 and CDR2: SGHVS, FNYEAQ. With 0 bases removed from V and 1 base from J, the gap between germline ends came to 16 bases. The CDR3 loop spans 19 amino acids. The CDR3 is CASSLAGQGIFSGANVLTF. As DNA, the CDR3 is TGTGCCAGCAGCTTAGCGGGGCAGGGTATCTTTTCTGGGGCCAACGTCCTGACTTTC.

The V and J genes are TRBV7-9 and TRBJ1-4; 10 positions match TRBD1. From germline, CDR1 is SEHNR and CDR2 FQNEAQ (reference sequence). The CDR3 is 15 residues long. The junction had 6 bases not matched to a gene; V was cut back by 5 bases and J by 6 bases. The CDR3 sequence: CASSRETGGYEKLFF. CDR3 in DNA: TGTGCCAGCAGCCGGGAGACAGGGGGCTATGAAAAACTGTTTTTT.

A note on this clone: The identical CDR3 is also encoded by other nucleotide sequences in the sample. The CDR3 protein is CASSSGLAGVNEQFF. CDR3 DNA: TGTGCCAGCAGCTCTGGACTAGCGGGAGTCAATGAGCAGTTCTTC. V usage is TRBV7-9 and J usage is TRBJ2-1, with 13 nucleotides matching TRBD2. Unmatched junction bases numbered 3, after V lost 4 bases and J lost 6 bases. Germline-derived CDR1 and CDR2 are SEHNR and FQNEAQ (reference sequence). The CDR3 has 15 amino acids.

J is TRBJ2-7 and V is TRBV7-8; D perhaps matches TRBD1 (7 bases). The V end lost 5 bases, the J end lost 3 bases, and 17 bases lay between the germline ends. CDR1 SGHVS and CDR2 FQNEAQ come from the germline V gene. The CDR3 runs 15 residues. DNA of the CDR3: TGTGCCAGCAGCCCCAGGGGGGCAGGAGACTACGAGCAGTACTTC. It yields the protein CASSPRGAGDYEQYF.

CDR3 loop: CASSLSSGLRYEQYF. The CDR3 DNA is TGCGCCAGCAGCTTAAGTTCAGGGCTGCGCTACGAGCAGTACTTC. The gene calls are TRBV5-1 and TRBJ2-7, with D perhaps TRBD1 (5 bases). The V and J ends lost 2 bases and 3 bases respectively, with 15 bases between them. The germline V gene has CDR1 SGHRS and CDR2 YFSETQ. CDR3 length equals 15 residues.

This chain connects TRBV27 to TRBJ2-7, with TRBD1 identical over 9 bases. The V gene end was trimmed by 6 bases and the J gene end by 4 bases; junction bases not matched to a gene: 10. The CDR3 is made up of 15 amino acids. Germline V CDR1 and CDR2: MNHEY, SMNVEV (reference sequence). As DNA, the CDR3 is TGTGCCAGCAGACCTCGGACAGGGGAGGGGTACGAGCAGTACTTC. This encodes CASRPRTGEGYEQYF.